Sequencing of this TCR beta chain was carried out in a study of circulating tumor DNA in untreated peripheral T-cell lymphoma. Measured with immunoSEQ multiplex PCR; TCRdb has only the in-frame clones, and not every one. The repertoire holds more than 2,500 clones, roughly two thirds seen once, with 8.1% in the top ten. Study findings and constraints: Tumor-specific clonotypes were found in more than 65% of patients.

The CDR3 spans 15 residues. V lost 3 bases, J lost 2 bases, and 5 bases stayed unmatched. CDR1 SGHNT and CDR2 YENEEA come from the germline V gene. This clone ranks as medium-sized. Its antigen remains unknown. The tumor tissue sample was taken at baseline before any treatment. The sample comprised tumor tissue. J is TRBJ2-5 and V is TRBV11-3, with 8 bases lining up with TRBD2. This sequence was found in a human donor with peripheral T-cell lymphoma. The CDR3 DNA reads TGTGCCAGCAGCTTGATGGGACTAGAACAAGAGACCCAGTACTTC. It yields the protein CASSLMGLEQETQYF. The entire variable domain, with the rest obtained from reference TRBV11-3 and TRBJ2-5, is as follows: EAGVVQSPRYKIIEKKQPVAFWCNPISGHNTLYWYLQNLGQGPELLIRYENEEAVDDSQLPKDRFSAERLKGVDSTLKIQPAELGDSAVYLCASSLMGLEQETQYFGPGTRLLVL.